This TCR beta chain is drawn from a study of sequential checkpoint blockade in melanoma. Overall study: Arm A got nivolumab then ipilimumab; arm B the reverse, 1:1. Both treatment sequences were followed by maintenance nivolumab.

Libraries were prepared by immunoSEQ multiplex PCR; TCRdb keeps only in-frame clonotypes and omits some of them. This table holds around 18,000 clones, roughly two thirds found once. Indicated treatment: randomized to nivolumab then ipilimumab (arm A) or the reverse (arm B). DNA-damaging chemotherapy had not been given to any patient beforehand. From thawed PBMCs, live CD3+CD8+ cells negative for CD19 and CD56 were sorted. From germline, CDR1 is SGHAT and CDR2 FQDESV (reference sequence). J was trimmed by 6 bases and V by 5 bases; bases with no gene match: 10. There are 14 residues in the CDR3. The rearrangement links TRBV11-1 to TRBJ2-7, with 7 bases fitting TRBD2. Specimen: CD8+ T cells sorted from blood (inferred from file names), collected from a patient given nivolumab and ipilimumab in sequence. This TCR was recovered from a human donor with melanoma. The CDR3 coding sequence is TGTGCCAGCAGCCGCGCGGGGGTTAGGACCGAGCAGTACTTC. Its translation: CASSRAGVRTEQYF. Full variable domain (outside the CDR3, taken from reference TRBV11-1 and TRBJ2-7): EAEVAQSPRYKITEKSQAVAFWCDPISGHATLYWYRQILGQGPELLVQFQDESVVDDSQLPKDRFSAERLKGVDSTLKIQPAELGDSAMYLCASSRAGVRTEQYFGPGTRLTVT.